This record concerns one TCR beta chain sequence. Some clones are missing from TCRdb's copy, which holds only in-frame ones; the method was immunoSEQ multiplex PCR. This sample has roughly 36,000 clones, with around 75% found just once. This sample was included in a study of T cells in localized non-small cell lung cancer. There are 15 residues in the CDR3. The germline V and J ends were trimmed by 4 bases and 2 bases, with 11 bases remaining between them. Germline CDR1 SGHTA, CDR2 FQGTGA. This material consisted of PBMCs, taken before any cancer treatment. This chain uses TRBV7-3 with TRBJ2-2; D unclear. The receptor comes from a woman aged 40-69 years with stage II squamous cell lung carcinoma. The CDR3 is CASSSSSLNTGELFF. The CDR3 DNA reads TGTGCCAGCAGCTCCTCGTCCCTAAACACCGGGGAGCTGTTTTTT.